The clone carrying this T cell receptor beta chain was seen a few times. Its antigen remains unidentified. A single base separates this from a much larger clone, so it may be a read error. Authors' methods: A papillary thyroid cancer distant-metastasis classifier was built from CDR3 differences across clinicopathological groups. TCRdb called clones again from the PCR reads with MiXCR. TCRdb, not the original authors, processed these V and J calls. The table records roughly 25,000 clones, 13% of them present only once. These data are taken from a study of metastatic and nonmetastatic thyroid tumors. Study summary: Peripheral blood and tumor or nodule samples from malignant and benign thyroid patients were compared.

Not a single patient had been given any form of treatment at any point before undergoing thyroid surgery. The CDR3 spans 14 residues. CDR1 is SGHDT, CDR2 YYEEEE, per germline. Findings of the study overall: Benign nodules reportedly had significantly lower TCR beta diversity than malignant thyroid tumors in blood and tumor.

The chain joins TRBV5-6 to TRBJ2-3, with a weak D call TRBD2 (5 bases). Sequencing was done on a sample of blood. The clonotype was recovered from a female donor with papillary thyroid cancer or a benign thyroid nodule (not recorded which). Some clones in this sample may be carry-over from other donors' samples. The CDR3 is CASSSLGSTYTQYF. The CDR3, as DNA: TGTGCCAGCAGCTCCCTGGGGAGCACATATACGCAGTATTTT.